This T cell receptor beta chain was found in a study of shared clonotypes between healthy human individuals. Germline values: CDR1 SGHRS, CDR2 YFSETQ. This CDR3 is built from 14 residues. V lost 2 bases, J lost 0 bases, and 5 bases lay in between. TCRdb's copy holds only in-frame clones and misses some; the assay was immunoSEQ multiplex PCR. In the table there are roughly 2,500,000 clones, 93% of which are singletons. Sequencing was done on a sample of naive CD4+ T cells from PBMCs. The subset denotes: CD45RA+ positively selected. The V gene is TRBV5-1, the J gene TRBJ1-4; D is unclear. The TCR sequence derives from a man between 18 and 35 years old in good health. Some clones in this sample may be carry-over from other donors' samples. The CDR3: CASSLAPTNEKLFF. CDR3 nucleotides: TGCGCCAGCAGCTTAGCACCAACTAATGAAAAACTGTTTTTT. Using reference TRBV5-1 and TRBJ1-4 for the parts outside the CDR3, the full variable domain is KAGVTQTPRYLIKTRGQQVTLSCSPISGHRSVSWYQQTPGQGLQFLFEYFSETQRNKGNFPGRFSGRQFSNSRSEMNVSTLELGDSALYLCASSLAPTNEKLFFGSGTQLSVL.